A selection of T cell receptor beta chains follows, all from one sample in a study of control samples from healthy donors and cancer patients. Clones were sequenced by immunoSEQ multiplex PCR, and TCRdb holds only the in-frame ones, with some missing. The table lists around 190,000 clones, approximately 94% of them singletons. The sample consisted of blood. The receptors shown here come from a man aged 30 to 39 in good health. Each CDR3 is given with its conserved first and last residue. A D gene is named only where the DNA matches it firmly. For some rows the clone size is stated as once, few or many, or as a class when expanded; others skip it.

>TRBD1|.|TRBV5-1|TRBJ2-1
TGCGCCAGCAGCATTGGACAGGGGAGTGCCAATGAGCAGTTCTTC
CASSIGQGSANEQFF
>.|.|TRBV5-1|TRBJ2-7
TGCGCCAGCAGCGTTGGACGGGGAGGTTGGTACGAGCAGTACTTC
CASSVGRGGWYEQYF
>.|.|TRBV28|TRBJ1-5
TGTGCCAGCAACGTCATCAATCAGCCCCAGCATTTT
CASNVINQPQHF
>.|.|TRBV10-2|TRBJ2-3
TGCGCCAGCAGATCGACTAGTGGGCCGACAGATACGCAGTATTTT
CASRSTSGPTDTQYF
>.|.|TRBV12-3/TRBV12-4|TRBJ2-7
TGTGCCAGCAGTGACAGACCCTACGAGCAGTACTTC
CASSDRPYEQYF
>.|.|TRBV6-6|TRBJ1-1
TGTGCCAGCAGAAGCCGTTGGGGCACTGAAGCTTTCTTT
CASRSRWGTEAFF
>.|.|TRBV18|TRBJ1-2
TGTGCCAGCTCACCACAATTTAACAGGGAGACTGGCTACACCTTC
CASSPQFNRETGYTF
>.|few|TRBV10-1|TRBJ2-7
TGCGCCAGCAGTGAAGATCTCCGGAGCTCCTACGAGCAGTACTTC
CASSEDLRSSYEQYF
>TRBD2|.|TRBV5-1|TRBJ2-1
TGCGCCAGCAGCTTGGCTAGCGGGAGACTCAATGAGCAGTTCTTC
CASSLASGRLNEQFF
>.|.|TRBV7-2|TRBJ2-3
TGTGCCAGCAGTTTACGGCCCACAGATACGCAGTATTTT
CASSLRPTDTQYF
>TRBD1|.|TRBV5-4|TRBJ1-2
TGTGCCAGCAGCCCGGGACAGGGAAATGGCTACACCTTC
CASSPGQGNGYTF
>.|once|TRBV5-4|TRBJ2-2
TGTGCCAGCAGTTGGTCAGGGGCCGGGGAGCTGTTTTTT
CASSWSGAGELFF
>.|.|TRBV5-4|TRBJ2-7
TGTGCCAGCTCCCCCGGGACGACACTCCCTTACGAGCAGTACTTC
CASSPGTTLPYEQYF
>.|.|TRBV6-1|TRBJ2-5
TGTGCCAGCAGTGAAGACCTAGCCGGAAGGACCCAGTACTTC
CASSEDLAGRTQYF
>.|.|TRBV27|TRBJ1-2
TGTGCCAGCAGTTCGGACAGATCTAACTATGGCTACACCTTC
CASSSDRSNYGYTF
>.|.|TRBV27|TRBJ2-2
TGTGCCAGCAGTTTGTACAGTCCAGTGAACACCGGGGAGCTGTTTTTT
CASSLYSPVNTGELFF
>TRBD2|.|TRBV5-1|TRBJ2-1
TGCGCCAGCAGCGTCCCGCTAGCGGACCACAATGAGCAGTTCTTC
CASSVPLADHNEQFF
>TRBD1|.|TRBV9|TRBJ1-1
TGTGCCAGCAGCCCTTTCTCAGGGGGAGGGACTGAAGCTTTCTTT
CASSPFSGGGTEAFF
>.|.|TRBV11-2|TRBJ1-5
TGTGCCAGCAGCTCCAATAGCAATCAGCCCCAGCATTTT
CASSSNSNQPQHF
>.|.|TRBV7-9|TRBJ2-7
TGTGCCAGCAGCCCCGGGTGGAGCACCTACGAGCAGTACTTC
CASSPGWSTYEQYF
>TRBD1|.|TRBV5-1|TRBJ1-1
TGCGCCAGCAGCCCTAGGCCTGGACAGGAGGCCACTGAAGCTTTCTTT
CASSPRPGQEATEAFF
>TRBD2|.|TRBV2|TRBJ2-2
TGTGCCAGCCTAGCGGGGGTCACCGGGGAGCTGTTTTTT
CASLAGVTGELFF
>TRBD1|.|TRBV27|TRBJ2-4
TGTGCCAGCAGTCCCCGGGACAGGGGTAGAGACATTCAGTACTTC
CASSPRDRGRDIQYF
>.|.|TRBV19|TRBJ1-1
TGTGCCACCATGGTCGGGATCACTGAAGCTTTCTTT
CATMVGITEAFF
>TRBD1|.|TRBV10-3|TRBJ2-3
TGTGCCATCAGCAGCCCGGGACAGACTAGCACAGATACGCAGTATTTT
CAISSPGQTSTDTQYF
>TRBD2|.|TRBV5-5|TRBJ2-1
TGTGCCAGCAGCCTGTTCCCGGGACTAGCGGGGGTTGATGAGCAGTTCTTC
CASSLFPGLAGVDEQFF
>TRBD1|.|TRBV5-4|TRBJ2-7
TGTGCCAGCAGCTGGCCGGGACAGAAGCCCTACGAGCAGTACTTC
CASSWPGQKPYEQYF
>TRBD2|.|TRBV7-9|TRBJ2-3
TGTGCCAGCAGGGCCGGGACTAGCGGACTTGGAGTAGATACGCAGTATTTT
CASRAGTSGLGVDTQYF
>.|.|TRBV30|TRBJ2-3
TGTGCCTGGAGTGTAGGCCAGGGGAGCACAGATACGCAGTATTTT
CAWSVGQGSTDTQYF
>TRBD2|.|TRBV9|TRBJ2-1
TGTGCCAGCAGCGTTCATAGCGGGATAGCTACTGGGGATGAGCAGTTCTTC
CASSVHSGIATGDEQFF
>TRBD1|.|TRBV5-8|TRBJ1-2
TGTGCCAGCAGCTCGGGACAGACTAACTATGGCTACACCTTC
CASSSGQTNYGYTF
>.|.|TRBV29-1|TRBJ2-7
TGCAGCGTTTCGGTAGGGATGGGCGAGCAGTACTTC
CSVSVGMGEQYF
>.|.|TRBV7-9|TRBJ1-1
TGTGCCAGCAGCCGAAGCGGGGGCAACACTGAAGCTTTCTTT
CASSRSGGNTEAFF
>.|.|TRBV29-1|TRBJ2-7
TGCAGCGGGCAGAACTCCTACGAGCAGTACTTC
CSGQNSYEQYF
>TRBD1|.|TRBV7-3|TRBJ2-1
TGTGCCAGCAGCCTCATGGGGGGACAGGGTTACAATGAGCAGTTCTTC
CASSLMGGQGYNEQFF
>.|.|TRBV10-3|TRBJ1-2
TGTGCCATCAGTGAACAGGGAAACTATGGCTACACCTTC
CAISEQGNYGYTF
>TRBD1|once|TRBV6-1|TRBJ1-1
TGTGCCAGCAGTGCCCCACCGGGACAGGGGGTTAAGAACACTGAAGCTTTCTTT
CASSAPPGQGVKNTEAFF
>.|.|TRBV5-1|TRBJ2-5
TGCGCCAGCAGCCCCCGCGCGGGCCGAGAGACCCAGTACTTC
CASSPRAGRETQYF
>.|.|TRBV5-1|TRBJ1-3
TGCGCCAGCAGCGGAAGACAGTTTCCCTCTGGAAACACCATATATTTT
CASSGRQFPSGNTIYF
>TRBD1|.|TRBV6-5|TRBJ1-2
TGTGCCAGCAGTTACCGGACAGGGGCAGCTAACTATGGCTACACCTTC
CASSYRTGAANYGYTF